This T cell receptor (beta chain) was recorded in a study of T cell changes during pregnancy in multiple sclerosis. Only in-frame clones appear in the TCRdb table, and some are missing; sequencing was by immunoSEQ multiplex PCR. The sample has about 76,000 clones, around 90% seen once. The table lists this clone with a count of one. The CDR3 length is 18 residues. The TCR originated in a female donor in good health, enrolled as a control in a pregnancy study. The sample consisted of peripheral blood, taken in the first trimester of pregnancy. The rearrangement joins TRBV21-1 to TRBJ2-3; the table's D call TRBD2 went unverified against the DNA. TRBV21-1 is shown as a pseudogene. CDR3 region: CASSKERLSGRTADTQYF. In DNA form, the CDR3 reads TGTGCCAGCAGCAAAGAGAGGCTTAGCGGGAGAACAGCAGATACGCAGTATTTT.